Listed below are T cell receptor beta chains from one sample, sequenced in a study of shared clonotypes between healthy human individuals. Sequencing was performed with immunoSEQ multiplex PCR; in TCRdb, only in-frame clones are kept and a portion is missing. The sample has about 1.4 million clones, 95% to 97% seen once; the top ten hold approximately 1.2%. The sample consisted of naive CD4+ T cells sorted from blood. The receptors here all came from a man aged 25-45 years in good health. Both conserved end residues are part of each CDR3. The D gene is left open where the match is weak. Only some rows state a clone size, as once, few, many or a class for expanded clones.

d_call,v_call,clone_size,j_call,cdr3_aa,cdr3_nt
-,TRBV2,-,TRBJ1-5,CASSGAQGSSQPQHF,TGTGCCAGCAGTGGGGCACAGGGCTCCTCTCAGCCCCAGCATTTT
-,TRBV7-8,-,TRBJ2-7,CASTQGLGPYEQYF,TGTGCCAGCACCCAGGGCCTCGGGCCATACGAGCAGTACTTC
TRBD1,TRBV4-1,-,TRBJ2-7,CASSQDRGTATNYEQYF,TGCGCCAGCAGCCAAGATAGAGGGACAGCCACCAACTACGAGCAGTACTTC
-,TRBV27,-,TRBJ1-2,CASSLRGPGGYTF,TGTGCCAGCAGTTTACGGGGCCCAGGAGGCTACACCTTC
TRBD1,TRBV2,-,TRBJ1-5,CASSLRQGSNQPQHF,TGTGCCAGCAGTCTCAGACAGGGGAGCAATCAGCCCCAGCATTTT
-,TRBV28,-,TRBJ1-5,CASSSGDQPQHF,TGTGCCAGCAGTTCTGGTGATCAGCCCCAGCATTTT
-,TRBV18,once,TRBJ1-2,CASSPLRQEFLYGYTF,TGTGCCAGCTCACCATTAAGACAGGAGTTCCTCTATGGCTACACCTTC
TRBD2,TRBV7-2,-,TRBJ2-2,CASSLGGELELFF,TGTGCCAGCAGCTTGGGGGGGGAATTGGAGCTGTTTTTT
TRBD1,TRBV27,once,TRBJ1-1,CASRRTGFSEAFF,TGTGCCAGCAGGAGGACAGGATTCTCCGAAGCTTTCTTT
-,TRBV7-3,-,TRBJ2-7,CASSLVKGEEQYF,TGTGCCAGCAGCCTTGTCAAGGGGGAAGAGCAGTACTTC
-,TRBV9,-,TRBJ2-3,CASSEAGGSGMTQYF,TGTGCCAGCAGCGAAGCCGGGGGCTCGGGTATGACGCAGTATTTT
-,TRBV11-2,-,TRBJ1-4,CASSLNGRTGEKLFF,TGTGCCAGCAGCTTAAACGGACGGACCGGAGAAAAACTGTTTTTT
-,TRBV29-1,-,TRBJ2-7,CSVGQLSGEQYF,TGCAGCGTTGGACAGCTCTCGGGCGAGCAGTACTTC
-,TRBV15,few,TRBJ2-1,CATSRDRKSYNEQFF,TGTGCCACCAGCAGAGATAGGAAAAGCTACAATGAGCAGTTCTTC
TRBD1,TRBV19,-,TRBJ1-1,CASSIDRAEAFF,TGTGCCAGTAGTATCGACAGGGCTGAAGCTTTCTTT